This passage covers 4 T cell receptor beta chains from one sample sequenced in a study of post-analysis software for immune sequencing data. Unique molecular identifiers were built into the TCR beta cDNA libraries. A single record per CDR3 protein comes from TCRdb applying MiXCR to the PCR reads. The table includes around 200,000 distinct CDR3 sequences, 29% detected once. Their cognate antigens are unknown. Study-level points and caveats: Patients used about 5 TRBV segments, including TRBV5-6, TRBV5-1 and TRBV20-1, more often than controls.

Sample: blood. These receptors all stem from a girl between 2 and 17 years old with multiple sclerosis.

A remark on this clonotype: A much larger clone is a single base away; this may be a read error. The rearrangement joins TRBV10-3 to TRBJ2-5, with 8 bases matching TRBD2. CDR3 length: 14 amino acids. Trimming removed 0 bases from V and 7 bases from J; junction bases left unmatched: 4. In germline, CDR1 is ENHRY, CDR2 SYGVKD. The CDR3 region has the DNA TGTGCCATCAGTGAGTCGAGCGGGAGCGGGACCCAGTACTTC. Translation gives CAISESSGSGTQYF.

As concerns this clonotype: The junction shows a germline mismatch at one end, possibly a read error. J is TRBJ1-3 and V is TRBV6-6, with D perhaps matching TRBD1 (6 bases). The CDR3 runs to 14 residues. Germline V gives CDR1 MNHNY, CDR2 SVGAGI (reference sequence). The CDR3 DNA reads TGTGCCAGCAGAAAACAGGGCTCTGGAGACACCATATATTTT. Protein: CASRKQGSGDTIYF.

This chain links TRBV12-3 or TRBV12-4 with TRBJ1-5; no clear D gene. CDR3 length equals 14 residues. Trimming removed 6 bases at V and 3 bases at J, with 12 bases between. CDR3 protein: CASRNTGFNQPQHF. Here the CDR3 DNA reads TGTGCCAGCAGAAATACCGGGTTCAATCAGCCCCAGCATTTT.

The gene calls are TRBV20-1 and TRBJ1-2; D unclear. Trimming shortened V by 6 bases and J by 4 bases, and 21 bases separated the two germline ends. CDR1 and CDR2 from the germline V gene are DFQATT and SNEGSKA (reference sequence). This CDR3 contains 15 residues. The CDR3 loop is CSALPIGVGIYGYTF. The CDR3 nucleotides read TGCAGTGCCCTCCCGATTGGGGTGGGAATCTATGGCTACACCTTC.